This TCR beta chain was documented in a study of blood T cell repertoires in COVID-19 (dated by TCRdb to 2018 to 2021). At the level of the whole study: Samples covering the acute and convalescent phases of COVID-19 were provided by collaborators in the United States, Italy and Spain. The material from the prospective study consisted of cDNA or gDNA derived from T cells, B-cell-depleted T cells, or PBMCs. Subjects who had been exposed to COVID-19, were actively infected with it, or had recovered from it provided the deeply sampled blood TCRbeta repertoires that made up the dataset. A freely available public database, intended as a resource for researchers studying the immune response to SARS-CoV-2, is where the repertoires were released. The samples were drawn from two sources: the first 160 participants of the ongoing ImmuneRACE study, and fewer than 1,500 subjects contributed by 6 global collaborators. Sample metadata almost always included a de-identified subject ID, COVID-19 status, age in years and sex. Where available, HLA class I and class II types were taken from metadata supplied by the sample provider and were not determined by assay-based typing. Points the paper makes about the study in general: How much clinical and demographic metadata was included differed by source and by participant, and the metadata was provided uncurated.

TCRbeta CDR3 regions were amplified from genomic DNA by means of the immunoSEQ Assay, a bias-controlled multiplex PCR. Per the source publication's procedure: Nucleated cell counts per sample were estimated from amplification of reference gene primers within the assay. Sequence reads were collapsed and filtered to measure the absolute abundance of every unique TCRbeta CDR3 rearrangement. For each sample, productive Simpson clonality was calculated by taking the square root of Simpson's diversity index across productive rearrangements. Held by TCRdb, this immuneACCESS table contains in-frame sequences only and omits some clones. Under half of the omission traces to an unresolved V gene where checked; the cause of the rest is unknown. V, J and clone size were drawn from that table, and D and trimming were deduced from the DNA. The sample has around 60,000 clones on record, about two thirds of them singletons. Jointly, the top ten make up 4% to 5.5% of the sample.

From its cysteine to its phenylalanine, the CDR3 spans 14 amino acids. The DNA shown is the 42-base CDR3, in frame from base 1. From a lookup of the germline V gene (reference sequence), CDR1 and CDR2 are LNHDA and SQIVND. The V end loses 7 bases and the J end loses 10 bases, and a stretch of 17 bases separates them. One collaborating source in Seattle enrolled patients during active infection and followed them longitudinally through the course of disease. Each collaborating institution followed its own protocols to collect whole blood in K2EDTA tubes. For TCRbeta analysis, collaborators shipped samples as frozen whole blood, isolated PBMCs, or DNA extracted from either of those sample types. This clone has only a few counts. Its antigen remains unidentified. One base away there is no much larger clone; base qualities are not given.

The rearranged chain carries TRBV19 and TRBJ1-6, with a weak D call of TRBD1 (5 bases match). Sequencing input: peripheral blood. The origin of this receptor is a woman aged 70-85 years with COVID-19, enrolled during active disease. This receptor carries the CDR3 CASTESGRVSPLHF. The nucleotides read TGTGCCAGTACAGAATCGGGCAGGGTATCACCCCTCCACTTT.